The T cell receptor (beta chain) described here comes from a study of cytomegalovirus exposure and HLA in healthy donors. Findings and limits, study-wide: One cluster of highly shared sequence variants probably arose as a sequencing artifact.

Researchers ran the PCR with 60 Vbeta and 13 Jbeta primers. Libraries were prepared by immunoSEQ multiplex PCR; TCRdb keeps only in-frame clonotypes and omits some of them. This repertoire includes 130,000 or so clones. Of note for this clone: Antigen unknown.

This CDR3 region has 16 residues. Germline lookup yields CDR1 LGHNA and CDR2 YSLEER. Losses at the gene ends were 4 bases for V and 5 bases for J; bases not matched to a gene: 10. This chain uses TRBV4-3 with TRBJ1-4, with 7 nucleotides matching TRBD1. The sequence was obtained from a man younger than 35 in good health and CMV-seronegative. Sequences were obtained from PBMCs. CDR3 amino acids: CASSRTPETGNEKLFF. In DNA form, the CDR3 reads TGCGCCAGCAGCCGCACCCCGGAGACAGGGAATGAAAAACTGTTTTTT.